One sample yielded the 8 T cell receptor beta chains listed below, sequenced in a study of OX40 agonist ivuxolimab in advanced cancers. Method: immunoSEQ multiplex PCR; TCRdb's copy keeps in-frame clones and lacks some. The sample has approximately 94,000 clones, 89% seen once. Sequenced here: CD4+ or CD8+ T cells sorted from blood, sampled in a trial of the OX40 agonist ivuxolimab. The receptor set was obtained from an adult with an advanced solid tumor such as melanoma, head and neck, liver or kidney cancer.

This chain connects TRBV5-1 to TRBJ1-4; D may be TRBD1 (5 bases). The CDR3 totals 15 residues. Germline CDR1 reads SGHRS; CDR2 reads YFSETQ. The V and J ends lost 1 base and 5 bases respectively, with 12 bases between them. The DNA of the CDR3 is TGCGCCAGCAGCTTGTGGCAGGGTGAAAATGAAAAACTGTTTTTT. This translates into CASSLWQGENEKLFF.

The CDR3 DNA reads as TGCGCCAGCAGCGCATATCGAGGGACAGGGAACACTGAAGCTTTCTTT. As protein: CASSAYRGTGNTEAFF. This chain connects TRBV5-1 to TRBJ1-1; 8 bases are shared with TRBD1. The CDR3 consists of 16 residues. With V trimmed by 4 bases and J by 1 base, 9 bases remained unmatched. CDR1 and CDR2 from the germline V gene are SGHRS and YFSETQ. Variable domain in full (rest from reference TRBV5-1 and TRBJ1-1): KAGVTQTPRYLIKTRGQQVTLSCSPISGHRSVSWYQQTPGQGLQFLFEYFSETQRNKGNFPGRFSGRQFSNSRSEMNVSTLELGDSALYLCASSAYRGTGNTEAFFGQGTRLTVV.

This chain links TRBV6-1 with TRBJ1-2; tentatively, D is TRBD1 (5 bases). This CDR3 has 15 residues. In germline, CDR1 is MNHNS, CDR2 SASEGT. V was cut by 1 base and J by 8 bases, with 17 bases left in between. The CDR3: CASSEGGRALKGYTF. The CDR3 nucleotides read TGTGCCAGCAGTGAAGGGGGCAGGGCTTTGAAGGGCTACACCTTC.

In its sample, this clone was seen a few times. The V gene is TRBV25-1, the J gene TRBJ1-1; D remains ambiguous. The V gene lost 2 bases and the J gene lost 11 bases, with 6 bases spanning the gap. From germline, CDR1 is MGHDK and CDR2 SYGVNS. The CDR3 is 10 amino acids. In DNA form, the CDR3 reads TGTGCCAGCAGTGAAGGGAGGGCTTTCTTT. Protein: CASSEGRAFF.

V usage is TRBV6-6 and J usage is TRBJ1-2, with D uncertain. This CDR3 comprises 15 residues. With 3 bases removed from V and 6 bases from J, the gap between germline ends came to 17 bases. Germline values: CDR1 MNHNY, CDR2 SVGAGI (reference sequence). The CDR3 nucleotides read TGTGCCAGCAGTTATCAGGAGACCCCGAGCCATGGCTACACCTTC. It codes for CASSYQETPSHGYTF.

This chain uses TRBV11-3 with TRBJ2-7, with D possibly matching TRBD2 (5 bases). CDR1 is SGHNT and CDR2 is YENEEA in the germline V gene. V lost 5 bases and J 1 base, leaving 15 bases between the germline ends. The CDR3 length is 15 residues. CDR3 residues: CASSRAAGPSYEQYF. The CDR3 nucleotides read TGTGCCAGCAGCCGAGCGGCAGGACCATCCTACGAGCAGTACTTC.

The chain joins TRBV6-1 to TRBJ1-2, with a tentative D call TRBD1 (6 bases). The ends were cut back, 6 bases at V and 5 bases at J, with 13 bases in the middle. This CDR3 has 13 amino acids. Germline V gene sequence: CDR1 MNHNS, CDR2 SASEGT. The CDR3 protein is CASSPRQDYGYTF. DNA of the CDR3: TGTGCCAGCAGCCCTAGACAGGATTATGGCTACACCTTC.

The chain couples TRBV7-9 to TRBJ1-3; maybe TRBD1 (6 bases). CDR3 length equals 15 residues. Germline-derived CDR1 and CDR2 are SEHNR and FQNEAQ (reference sequence). The V end was cut by 7 bases, the J end by 0 bases, with 13 bases between. The CDR3 sequence: CASTRGGLSGNTIYF. The CDR3 DNA reads as TGTGCCAGCACCCGAGGGGGGCTCTCTGGAAACACCATATATTTT.